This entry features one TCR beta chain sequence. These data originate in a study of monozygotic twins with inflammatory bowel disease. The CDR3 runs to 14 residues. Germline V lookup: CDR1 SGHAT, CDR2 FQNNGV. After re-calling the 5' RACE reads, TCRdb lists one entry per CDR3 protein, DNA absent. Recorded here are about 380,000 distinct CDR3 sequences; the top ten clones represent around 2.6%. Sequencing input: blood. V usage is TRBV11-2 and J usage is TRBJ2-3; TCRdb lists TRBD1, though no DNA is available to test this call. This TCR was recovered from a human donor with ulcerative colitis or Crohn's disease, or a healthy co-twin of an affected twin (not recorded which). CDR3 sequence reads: CASTRQGGTDTQYF.